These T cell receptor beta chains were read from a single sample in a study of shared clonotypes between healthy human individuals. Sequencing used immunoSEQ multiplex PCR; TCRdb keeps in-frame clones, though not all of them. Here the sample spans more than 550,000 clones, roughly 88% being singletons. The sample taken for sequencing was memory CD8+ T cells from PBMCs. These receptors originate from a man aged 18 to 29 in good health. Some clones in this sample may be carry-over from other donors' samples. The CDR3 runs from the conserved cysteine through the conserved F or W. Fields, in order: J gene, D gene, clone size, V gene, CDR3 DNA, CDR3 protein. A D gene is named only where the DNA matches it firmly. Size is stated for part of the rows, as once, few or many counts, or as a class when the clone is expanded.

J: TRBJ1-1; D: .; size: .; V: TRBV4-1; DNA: TGCGCCAGCAGCCCCCGGGCCCGGAGACCGTACAACACTGAAGCTTTCTTT; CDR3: CASSPRARRPYNTEAFF
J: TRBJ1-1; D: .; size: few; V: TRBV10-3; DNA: TGTGCCATCAGTGATAACTGGGTGAACACTGAAGCTTTCTTT; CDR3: CAISDNWVNTEAFF
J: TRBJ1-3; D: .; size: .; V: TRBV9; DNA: TGTGCCAGCAGCGTCGGGGGGGCTGGAAACACCATATATTTT; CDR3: CASSVGGAGNTIYF
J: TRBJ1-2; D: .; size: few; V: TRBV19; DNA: TGTGCCAGTAGTCCCCGGAGCTTCTATGGCTACACCTTC; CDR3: CASSPRSFYGYTF
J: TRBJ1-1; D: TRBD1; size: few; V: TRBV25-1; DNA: TGTGCCAGCAGTGAATCGACAGGGTACGACACTGAAGCTTTCTTT; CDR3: CASSESTGYDTEAFF
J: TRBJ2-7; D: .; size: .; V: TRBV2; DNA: TGTGCCAGCAGTGTCCGTAACACGGTGTTGGAGTACGAGCAGTACTTC; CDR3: CASSVRNTVLEYEQYF
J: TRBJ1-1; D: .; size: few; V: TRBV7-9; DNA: TGTGCCAGCAGCTCCGGGACATTTGAAGCTTTCTTT; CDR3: CASSSGTFEAFF
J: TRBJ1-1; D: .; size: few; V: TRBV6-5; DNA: TGTGCCAGCAGTTCAGGGCCATACACTGAAGCTTTCTTT; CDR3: CASSSGPYTEAFF
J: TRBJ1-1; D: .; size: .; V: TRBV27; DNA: TGTGCCAGCAGGGGGCTGGGTGGTACCCCTGAAGCTTTCTTT; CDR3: CASRGLGGTPEAFF
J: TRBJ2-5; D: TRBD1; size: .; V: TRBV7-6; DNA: TGTGCCAGCAGCTTAGGGACAGGGCTAAGGGGAGAGACCCAGTACTTC; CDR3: CASSLGTGLRGETQYF
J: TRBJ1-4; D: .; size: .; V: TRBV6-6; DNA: TGTGCCAGCACTCCTGAACGGGATGAAAAACTGTTTTTT; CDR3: CASTPERDEKLFF
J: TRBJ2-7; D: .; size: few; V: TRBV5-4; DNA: TGTGCCAGCAGCTTTGGTTGGACTGATGCCGAGCAGTACTTC; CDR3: CASSFGWTDAEQYF
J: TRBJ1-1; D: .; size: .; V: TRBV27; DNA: TGTGCCAGCAGTTTCGGTCCGGGACGGACCTGGAACACTGAAGCTTTCTTT; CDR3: CASSFGPGRTWNTEAFF